A few counts support the clone carrying this T cell receptor (beta chain). Its antigen remains unidentified. CDR1 SGHRS and CDR2 YFSETQ come from the germline V gene. The CDR3 contains 14 residues. Trimming took 5 bases from V and 0 from J, leaving 9 bases between them. Sequencing targeted expressed TCRB transcripts, as all isolated RNA had been reverse transcribed. Clones were read by immunoSEQ multiplex PCR, and TCRdb kept only the in-frame ones, dropping some. This table has around 99,000 clones, roughly 40% appearing once. One heparinised blood draw averaging approximately 100 mL was given by each donor. This entry belongs to a study of beta chain features in type 1 diabetes. Study-wide results and limits: Still unanswered here is whether HLA type influences TCRB rearrangement.

The sequence came from a woman younger than 30 in good health. The V call is TRBV5-1, the J call TRBJ2-1; D uncertain. Sequencing was carried out using stem cell memory CD4+ T cells from blood. The CDR3 DNA reads TGCGCCAGCAGTCTGTCGGGCTCCTACAATGAGCAGTTCTTC. Translation: CASSLSGSYNEQFF.